Listed below are T cell receptor beta chains from one sample, sequenced in a study of T-cell memory formation after mild COVID-19. TCRdb redid the calling of the 5' RACE reads with MiXCR, one entry per CDR3 protein. Counted here are around 300,000 distinct CDR3 sequences, 7.5% to 9.5% occurring once; the ten biggest clones make up 20% to 25%. The specimen was PBMCs or a T cell subset sorted from them (not recorded which). These receptors all stem from a young man who had mild COVID-19 (a few samples of this study predate the infection). Cell type and time point are not known. Each CDR3 is given with its conserved first and last residue. D genes are given only for firm matches. Only part of the rows carry a size: once, few, many, or a class if the clone is expanded.

V,D,J,size,CDR3,DNA
TRBV7-2,-,TRBJ2-2,few,CASSGDTGELFF,TGTGCCAGCAGCGGGGACACCGGGGAGCTGTTTTTT
TRBV6-5,TRBD1,TRBJ1-6,few,CASSFPGTETLHF,TGTGCCAGCAGTTTTCCCGGGACAGAGACCCTCCACTTT
TRBV5-1,-,TRBJ1-4,few,CASSLGPGSTNEKLFF,TGCGCCAGCAGCTTGGGTCCCGGATCGACTAATGAAAAACTGTTTTTT
TRBV7-9,-,TRBJ2-6,few,CASQDSLISGANVLTF,TGTGCCAGCCAGGACAGTCTAATCTCTGGGGCCAACGTCCTGACTTTC
TRBV9,-,TRBJ2-4,-,CASSVEPGGGNIQYF,TGTGCCAGCAGCGTGGAACCGGGGGGCGGAAACATTCAGTACTTC
TRBV6-2/TRBV6-3,-,TRBJ2-2,few,CASEVSGELFF,TGTGCCAGCGAGGTGTCCGGGGAGCTGTTTTTT
TRBV4-2,TRBD1,TRBJ1-5,-,CASSHSDRDSNQPQHF,TGTGCCAGCAGCCATTCAGACAGGGATAGCAATCAGCCCCAGCATTTT
TRBV27,-,TRBJ1-6,few,CASSYRPGSPLHF,TGTGCCAGCAGTTACAGGCCGGGGTCACCCCTCCACTTT
TRBV7-9,-,TRBJ1-3,many,CASSSVAGNTIYF,TGTGCCAGCAGCTCTGTAGCCGGAAACACCATATATTTT
TRBV10-1,TRBD1,TRBJ2-1,-,CASSGQGRKGSYNEQFF,TGCGCCAGCAGTGGACAGGGACGGAAAGGCTCCTACAATGAGCAGTTCTTC
TRBV28,-,TRBJ2-4,-,CASSPLGVKNIQYF,TGTGCCAGCAGCCCCCTGGGGGTTAAAAACATTCAGTACTTC
TRBV5-1,-,TRBJ2-2,-,CASSPNRNTGELFF,TGCGCCAGCAGCCCGAATAGGAACACCGGGGAGCTGTTTTTT
TRBV7-9,TRBD1,TRBJ2-3,-,CASKTGGGTDTQYF,TGTGCCAGCAAGACAGGGGGCGGCACAGATACGCAGTATTTT
TRBV6-2/TRBV6-3,-,TRBJ2-1,-,CASSYLGEQFF,TGTGCCAGCAGTTACCTGGGTGAGCAGTTCTTC
TRBV20-1,TRBD1,TRBJ1-5,-,CSAAKQGDNQPQHF,TGCAGTGCTGCCAAACAGGGGGACAATCAGCCCCAGCATTTT
TRBV28,-,TRBJ1-2,few,CAGGGLANYGYTF,TGTGCCGGGGGGGGCCTAGCTAACTATGGCTACACCTTC
TRBV12-3/TRBV12-4,-,TRBJ1-5,-,CASSQGLGNQPQHF,TGTGCCAGCTCCCAGGGCCTGGGCAATCAGCCCCAGCATTTT
TRBV20-1,-,TRBJ2-1,many,CSAPDLKEDNEQFF,TGCAGTGCCCCGGACTTGAAGGAAGACAATGAGCAGTTCTTC
TRBV4-3,TRBD1,TRBJ2-1,-,CASSQLQGARDEQFF,TGCGCCAGCAGCCAGTTACAGGGGGCTAGGGATGAGCAGTTCTTC
TRBV4-2,-,TRBJ1-2,-,CASSQEGRAGYTF,TGTGCCAGCAGCCAAGAGGGCAGGGCAGGCTACACCTTC
TRBV9,-,TRBJ2-3,many,CASSPGVGSTDTQYF,TGTGCCAGCAGCCCCGGCGTGGGGAGCACAGATACGCAGTATTTT
TRBV7-9,TRBD1,TRBJ1-4,many,CASSATGGGEKLFF,TGTGCCAGCAGCGCCACAGGGGGCGGTGAAAAACTGTTTTTT
TRBV20-1,-,TRBJ2-7,many,CSASAFRGLYEQYF,TGCAGTGCTAGTGCCTTTAGGGGCTTGTACGAGCAGTACTTC
TRBV6-6,TRBD1,TRBJ2-6,-,CASSSARDRVSPLGANVLTF,TGTGCCAGCAGTTCCGCGCGGGACAGGGTATCCCCTCTGGGGGCCAACGTCCTGACTTTC
TRBV24-1,TRBD2,TRBJ2-5,few,CATSDLVAGDMETQYF,TGTGCCACCAGTGATTTAGTAGCGGGGGATATGGAGACCCAGTACTTC
TRBV7-2,-,TRBJ1-5,-,CASSLRGPQPQHF,TGTGCCAGCAGCCTAAGAGGGCCTCAGCCCCAGCATTTT
TRBV24-1,-,TRBJ1-2,few,CATSDFEGSGYTF,TGTGCCACCAGTGATTTTGAGGGATCGGGCTACACCTTC
TRBV3-1,-,TRBJ2-7,few,CASSQDWGEQYF,TGTGCCAGCAGCCAAGATTGGGGGGAGCAGTACTTC
TRBV7-2,-,TRBJ1-1,-,CASSLYPPNTEAFF,TGTGCCAGCAGCTTATATCCCCCGAACACTGAAGCTTTCTTT
TRBV20-1,-,TRBJ1-4,many,CSARDPGGRNEKLFF,TGCAGTGCTAGAGATCCGGGCGGACGAAATGAAAAACTGTTTTTT
TRBV19,-,TRBJ2-4,few,CASTLDPLAKNIQYF,TGTGCCAGCACCCTCGACCCGTTAGCCAAAAACATTCAGTACTTC
TRBV6-1,-,TRBJ2-7,-,CASRPFDYEQYF,TGTGCCAGCAGACCCTTCGACTACGAGCAGTACTTC
TRBV7-2,-,TRBJ2-2,few,CASSSLTAANTGELFF,TGTGCCAGCAGCTCGTTGACAGCCGCGAACACCGGGGAGCTGTTTTTT
TRBV2,-,TRBJ1-2,-,CASSEGQANYGYTF,TGTGCCAGCAGTGAGGGGCAAGCTAACTATGGCTACACCTTC
TRBV6-2/TRBV6-3,-,TRBJ2-1,many,CASSLGIRQFF,TGTGCCAGCAGTCTGGGAATACGGCAGTTCTTC
TRBV28,-,TRBJ1-3,-,CASTNIENTIYF,TGTGCCAGCACCAACATCGAAAACACCATATATTTT
TRBV3-2,-,TRBJ1-2,-,CASSQDTQDGYTF,TGTGCCAGCAGCCAAGATACCCAGGATGGCTACACCTTC
TRBV2,TRBD1,TRBJ2-2,few,CAYRGAGELFF,TGTGCCTACAGGGGAGCCGGGGAGCTGTTTTTT
TRBV27,-,TRBJ1-6,-,CASSWSGLDNSPLHF,TGTGCCAGCAGTTGGAGTGGCCTTGATAATTCACCCCTCCACTTT
TRBV20-1,TRBD1,TRBJ2-7,-,CSARSTTGVAYEQYF,TGCAGTGCTAGAAGCACGACAGGGGTGGCCTACGAGCAGTACTTC
TRBV12-3/TRBV12-4,-,TRBJ1-1,few,CASTLGGVGTEAFF,TGTGCCAGCACCTTAGGAGGGGTCGGTACTGAAGCTTTCTTT
TRBV20-1,TRBD1,TRBJ1-2,few,CSARVQGGYGYTF,TGCAGTGCTAGAGTACAGGGGGGCTATGGCTACACCTTC
TRBV4-1,-,TRBJ1-1,-,CASSQGGGESFF,TGCGCCAGCAGCCAAGGAGGGGGGGAATCTTTCTTT
TRBV6-5,-,TRBJ1-2,-,CASSYSGGGRGYTF,TGTGCCAGCAGTTACTCTGGGGGTGGACGTGGCTACACCTTC
TRBV24-1,TRBD2,TRBJ2-3,-,CATSDTLAGGPDTQYF,TGTGCCACCAGTGACACACTAGCGGGGGGGCCAGATACGCAGTATTTT
TRBV5-1,TRBD2,TRBJ2-6,-,CASSSWTSGGLSGANVLTF,TGCGCCAGCAGCTCCTGGACTAGCGGGGGCCTCTCTGGGGCCAACGTCCTGACTTTC
TRBV9,TRBD2,TRBJ2-3,-,CASSPTHGLAPSTDTQYF,TGTGCCAGCAGCCCTACCCACGGACTAGCGCCAAGCACAGATACGCAGTATTTT
TRBV5-1,-,TRBJ2-3,many,CASSSETSGDTQYF,TGCGCCAGCAGCTCCGAAACGTCCGGGGATACGCAGTATTTT
TRBV5-1,TRBD1,TRBJ2-3,-,CASSYNRGRGDTQYF,TGCGCCAGCAGCTATAACAGGGGCCGAGGGGATACGCAGTATTTT
TRBV9,TRBD2,TRBJ2-3,few,CASSARGGLSDTQYF,TGTGCCAGCAGCGCCCGGGGGGGCCTTTCAGATACGCAGTATTTT
TRBV6-6,TRBD2,TRBJ2-7,few,CASSQPGRTSASYEQYF,TGTGCCAGCAGTCAACCTGGTAGGACTAGCGCTTCCTACGAGCAGTACTTC
TRBV20-1,-,TRBJ1-1,many,CSASRDLNTEAFF,TGCAGTGCTAGCCGGGACCTGAACACTGAAGCTTTCTTT
TRBV29-1,-,TRBJ1-1,few,CSVEGRGDTEAFF,TGCAGCGTTGAAGGAAGAGGGGACACTGAAGCTTTCTTT
TRBV27,-,TRBJ1-5,few,CASSSLMINQPQHF,TGTGCCAGCAGTTCCCTCATGATTAATCAGCCCCAGCATTTT
TRBV29-1,TRBD2,TRBJ2-7,-,CSVEDRVTSGNYEQYF,TGCAGCGTTGAAGACAGGGTCACTAGCGGGAACTACGAGCAGTACTTC
TRBV25-1,-,TRBJ2-1,few,CASSEFRGYGNEQFF,TGTGCCAGCAGTGAATTCAGGGGTTACGGCAATGAGCAGTTCTTC